This is a list of T cell receptor beta chains from one sample in a study of T cells after yellow fever vaccination. MiXCR was run by TCRdb on the 5' RACE reads, yielding one entry per CDR3 protein. The table records approximately 510,000 distinct CDR3 sequences, just over 20% of them present only once. The starting material was PBMCs, obtained less than 25 days after the first yellow fever vaccination. The source is a man aged 18 to 29 who received the YFV17D yellow fever vaccine. Each CDR3 is given without its conserved first and last residue. Some rows mark clone size as missing; the rest say once, few, many or name a class of expanded clone.

v_call: TRBV10-1
clone_size: NA
cdr3_aa: ASSGGQGGNEQF

v_call: TRBV6-1
clone_size: NA
cdr3_aa: ASILEGQGLNSYEQY

v_call: TRBV12-3/TRBV12-4
clone_size: NA
cdr3_aa: ASSPVGQASQPQH

v_call: TRBV19
clone_size: NA
cdr3_aa: ASTRQGPYNEQF

v_call: TRBV14
clone_size: few
cdr3_aa: ASSPYAGASTDTQY

v_call: TRBV29-1
clone_size: few
cdr3_aa: SAGTGGGSGELF

v_call: TRBV5-1
clone_size: NA
cdr3_aa: ASSLFSRQETQY

v_call: TRBV6-5
clone_size: few
cdr3_aa: ASSYTFSGDTEAF

v_call: TRBV6-1
clone_size: NA
cdr3_aa: ASTAGGGAVNEQF

v_call: TRBV7-9
clone_size: NA
cdr3_aa: ASSSGQGKYEQF

v_call: TRBV7-3
clone_size: many
cdr3_aa: ASSLSGGGYNEQF

v_call: TRBV7-9
clone_size: NA
cdr3_aa: ASDRDTGELF

v_call: TRBV3-1
clone_size: few
cdr3_aa: ASSQDRLHNEQF

v_call: TRBV5-1
clone_size: NA
cdr3_aa: ASSFDSGRVAEAF

v_call: TRBV11-2
clone_size: NA
cdr3_aa: ASSRGGSSNIQY

v_call: TRBV6-1
clone_size: few
cdr3_aa: ASSPNRGTQPQH

v_call: TRBV5-4
clone_size: few
cdr3_aa: ASSRAGATAYEQY

v_call: TRBV4-1
clone_size: NA
cdr3_aa: ASSLRFYEQGNTIY

v_call: TRBV5-1
clone_size: NA
cdr3_aa: ASSPGTDFSTDTQY

v_call: TRBV28
clone_size: NA
cdr3_aa: ASNSQGRGGMGNTIY

v_call: TRBV7-2
clone_size: NA
cdr3_aa: ASSLDRQGPYGYT

v_call: TRBV2
clone_size: few
cdr3_aa: ASNPKLGGTGELF

v_call: TRBV20-1
clone_size: NA
cdr3_aa: SAHGTSTDTQY

v_call: TRBV9
clone_size: few
cdr3_aa: ASSVGPGRRGIMNTEAF

v_call: TRBV20-1
clone_size: few
cdr3_aa: SARDGLGYGYT

v_call: TRBV15
clone_size: NA
cdr3_aa: ATSREGQAYGYT

v_call: TRBV12-3/TRBV12-4
clone_size: NA
cdr3_aa: ASSLGRRGEGNYGYT

v_call: TRBV6-2/TRBV6-3
clone_size: NA
cdr3_aa: ASSYGGRGNIQY

v_call: TRBV7-2
clone_size: NA
cdr3_aa: ASSLRVGRDYNEQF

v_call: TRBV7-7
clone_size: NA
cdr3_aa: ASSLAPLGGNEQF

v_call: TRBV28
clone_size: NA
cdr3_aa: ASSSPGASDGRFGYT

v_call: TRBV5-1
clone_size: few
cdr3_aa: ASSLAIALGTDTQY

v_call: TRBV12-5
clone_size: many
cdr3_aa: ASGLVLGLAGYNEQF

v_call: TRBV25-1
clone_size: few
cdr3_aa: ASSEYLGPTYEQY

v_call: TRBV9
clone_size: NA
cdr3_aa: ASSVSGQPYEQY

v_call: TRBV2
clone_size: NA
cdr3_aa: ASIRDSNQPQH

v_call: TRBV7-3
clone_size: many
cdr3_aa: ASSLSRATQETQY

v_call: TRBV6-5
clone_size: few
cdr3_aa: ASSYSSVGGAYEQY

v_call: TRBV5-4
clone_size: few
cdr3_aa: ASSRRAEPSTDTQY

v_call: TRBV29-1
clone_size: few
cdr3_aa: SVSRNYGYT

v_call: TRBV5-1
clone_size: NA
cdr3_aa: ATRPRGLGLTDTQY

v_call: TRBV2
clone_size: NA
cdr3_aa: ASRWTGAYEQY

v_call: TRBV23-1
clone_size: few
cdr3_aa: ASKGAEPTKSYEQY

v_call: TRBV12-3/TRBV12-4
clone_size: many
cdr3_aa: ASSSQALVANQPQH

v_call: TRBV4-2
clone_size: few
cdr3_aa: ASSQDLDFQETQY

v_call: TRBV20-1
clone_size: few
cdr3_aa: SARSGGRRDTEAF

v_call: TRBV19
clone_size: NA
cdr3_aa: ASSMKQDEKLF

v_call: TRBV12-3/TRBV12-4
clone_size: NA
cdr3_aa: ASSLTNSNQPQH

v_call: TRBV20-1
clone_size: few
cdr3_aa: SARDRSSGVGGELF

v_call: TRBV7-8
clone_size: few
cdr3_aa: ASSSRDRGRGNQPQH

v_call: TRBV3-1
clone_size: NA
cdr3_aa: ASSQVKGIYNSPLH